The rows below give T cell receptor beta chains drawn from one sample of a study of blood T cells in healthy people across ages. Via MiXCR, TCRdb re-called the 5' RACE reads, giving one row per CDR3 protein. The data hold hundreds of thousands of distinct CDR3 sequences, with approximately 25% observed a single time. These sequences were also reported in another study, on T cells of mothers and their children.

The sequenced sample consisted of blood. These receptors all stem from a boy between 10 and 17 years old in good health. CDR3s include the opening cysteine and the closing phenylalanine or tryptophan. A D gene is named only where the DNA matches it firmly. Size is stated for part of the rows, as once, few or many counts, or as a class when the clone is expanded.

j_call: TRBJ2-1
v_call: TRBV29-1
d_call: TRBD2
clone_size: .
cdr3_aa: CSVTYGSGRENEQFF
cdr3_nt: TGCAGCGTAACTTACGGTAGCGGGAGGGAGAATGAGCAGTTCTTC

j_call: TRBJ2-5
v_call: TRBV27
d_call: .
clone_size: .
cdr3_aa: CASSSGDAQYF
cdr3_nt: TGTGCCAGCAGTTCCGGGGACGCCCAGTACTTC

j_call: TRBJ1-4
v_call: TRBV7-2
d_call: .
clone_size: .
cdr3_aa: CAGSPEGPSALGLFF
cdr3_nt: TGTGCCGGCAGTCCAGAGGGGCCCAGCGCCCTTGGACTGTTTTTT

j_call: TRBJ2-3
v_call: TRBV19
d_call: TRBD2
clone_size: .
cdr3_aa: CASSIRAGGADTQYF
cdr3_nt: TGTGCCAGTAGTATAAGAGCGGGAGGCGCAGATACGCAGTATTTT

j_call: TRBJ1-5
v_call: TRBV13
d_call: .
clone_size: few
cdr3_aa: CASSLGRAGQPQHF
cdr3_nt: TGTGCCAGCAGCTTAGGTAGGGCTGGGCAGCCCCAGCATTTT

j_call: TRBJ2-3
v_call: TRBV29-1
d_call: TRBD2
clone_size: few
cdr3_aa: CSAGLAGGTDTRYF
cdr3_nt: TGCAGCGCCGGACTAGCGGGGGGCACAGATACGCGGTATTTT

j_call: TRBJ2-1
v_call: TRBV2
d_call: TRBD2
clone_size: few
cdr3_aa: CASSVDRTGTSGTSSYNEQFF
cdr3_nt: TGTGCCAGCAGTGTGGATAGGACCGGGACTAGCGGGACCAGCTCCTACAATGAGCAGTTCTTC

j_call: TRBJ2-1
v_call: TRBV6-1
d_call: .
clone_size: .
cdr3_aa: CASSEVGSGPHEQFF
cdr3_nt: TGTGCCAGCAGTGAAGTTGGGTCAGGGCCCCATGAGCAGTTCTTC

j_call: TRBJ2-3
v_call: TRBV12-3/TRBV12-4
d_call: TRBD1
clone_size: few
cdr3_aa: CASSFSWDSSPDTQYF
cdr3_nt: TGTGCCAGCAGTTTCAGCTGGGACAGCTCCCCAGATACGCAGTATTTT

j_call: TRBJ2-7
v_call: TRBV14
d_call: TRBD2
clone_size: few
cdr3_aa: CASSPAGGSRYEQYF
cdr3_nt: TGTGCCAGCAGCCCGGCCGGCGGGAGTAGGTACGAGCAGTACTTC

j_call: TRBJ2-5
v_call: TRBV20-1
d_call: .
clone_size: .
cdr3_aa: CSARERNPQWETQYF
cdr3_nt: TGCAGTGCTAGGGAGAGAAACCCCCAGTGGGAGACCCAGTACTTC

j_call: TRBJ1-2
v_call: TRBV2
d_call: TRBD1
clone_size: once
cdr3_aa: CASSEGGRDRAVWNYGYTF
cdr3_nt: TGTGCCAGCAGTGAAGGGGGTAGGGACAGGGCGGTTTGGAACTATGGCTACACCTTC

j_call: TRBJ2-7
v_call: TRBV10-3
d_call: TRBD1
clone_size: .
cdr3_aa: CAIRGDSPYEQYF
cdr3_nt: TGTGCCATCAGAGGGGACAGCCCCTACGAGCAGTACTTC

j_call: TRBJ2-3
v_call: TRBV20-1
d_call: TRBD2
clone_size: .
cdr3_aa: CSAPLRLAGDTQYF
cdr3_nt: TGCAGTGCCCCACTGAGGCTAGCGGGAGATACGCAGTATTTT

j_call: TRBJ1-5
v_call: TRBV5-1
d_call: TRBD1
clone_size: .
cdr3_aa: CASCLDGQGGQPQHF
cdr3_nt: TGCGCCAGCTGCTTGGACGGACAGGGCGGTCAGCCCCAGCATTTT

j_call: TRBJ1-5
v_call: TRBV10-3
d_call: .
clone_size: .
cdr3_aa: CAISESGQPQHF
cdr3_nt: TGTGCCATCAGTGAGTCAGGGCAGCCCCAGCATTTT

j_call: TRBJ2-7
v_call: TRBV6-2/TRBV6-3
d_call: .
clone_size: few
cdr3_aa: CASSFRAIGNYEQYF
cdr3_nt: TGTGCCAGCAGTTTCAGGGCGATAGGAAACTACGAGCAGTACTTC

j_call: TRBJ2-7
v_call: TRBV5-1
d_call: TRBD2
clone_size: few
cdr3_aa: CASRLSGGSSYEQYF
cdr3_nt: TGCGCCAGCAGGCTCAGCGGGGGAAGCTCCTACGAGCAGTACTTC

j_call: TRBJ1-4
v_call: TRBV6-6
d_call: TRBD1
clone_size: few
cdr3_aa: CASSYSWTGSDEKLFF
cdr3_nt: TGTGCCAGCAGTTACTCATGGACAGGGTCCGATGAAAAACTGTTTTTT

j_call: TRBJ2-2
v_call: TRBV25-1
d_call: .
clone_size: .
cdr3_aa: CASSLQGRDTGELFF
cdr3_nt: TGTGCCAGCAGTCTACAGGGGAGGGACACCGGGGAGCTGTTTTTT

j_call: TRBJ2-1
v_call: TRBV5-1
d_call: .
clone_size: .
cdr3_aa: CASRSSDRPNEQFF
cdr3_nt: TGCGCCAGCAGATCCTCCGACAGGCCCAATGAGCAGTTCTTC

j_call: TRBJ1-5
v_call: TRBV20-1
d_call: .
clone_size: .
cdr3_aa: CSASQGRGNQPQHF
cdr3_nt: TGCAGTGCTAGCCAGGGGCGCGGCAATCAGCCCCAGCATTTT

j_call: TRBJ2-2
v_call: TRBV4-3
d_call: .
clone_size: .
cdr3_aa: CASSQGKTTGELFF
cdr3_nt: TGCGCCAGCAGCCAAGGAAAGACCACCGGGGAGCTGTTTTTT

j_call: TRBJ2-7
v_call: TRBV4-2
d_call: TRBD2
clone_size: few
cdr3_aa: CASSLQRGALSVYEQYF
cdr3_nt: TGTGCCAGCAGCCTGCAGCGGGGGGCCCTCTCGGTCTACGAGCAGTACTTC